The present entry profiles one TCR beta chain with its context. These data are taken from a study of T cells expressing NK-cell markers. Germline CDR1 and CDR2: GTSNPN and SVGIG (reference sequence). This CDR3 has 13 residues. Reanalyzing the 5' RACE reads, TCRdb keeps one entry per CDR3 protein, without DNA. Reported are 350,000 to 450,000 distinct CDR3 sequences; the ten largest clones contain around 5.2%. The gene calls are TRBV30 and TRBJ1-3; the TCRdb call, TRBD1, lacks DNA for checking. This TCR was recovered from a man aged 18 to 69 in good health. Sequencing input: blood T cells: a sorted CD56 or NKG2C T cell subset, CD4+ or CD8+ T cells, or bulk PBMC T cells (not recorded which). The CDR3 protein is CAWSQGAGNTIYF.